Listed here are 29 T cell receptor beta chains from one sample, sequenced in a study of blood T cells in healthy people across ages. Using a J-beta primer mix together with a sample-barcoded 5' primer, a second PCR was run for roughly 6 to 12 cycles. MiXCR, applied by TCRdb to the 5' RACE reads, yields one record per CDR3 protein. The data hold about 1.5 million distinct CDR3 sequences, with less than 45% observed a single time. The sequencing sample was made of blood. The receptor source for this set is a woman under 30 in good health.

The rearrangement joins TRBV29-1 to TRBJ2-1, with D unresolved. This CDR3 is 14 amino acids long. V was clipped by 4 bases and J by 1 base, with 11 bases between them. CDR1 and CDR2 (germline): SQVTM, ANQGSEA. The CDR3 loop reads CSVGPLLSYNEQFF. The CDR3 coding sequence is TGCAGCGTTGGACCCCTACTTTCCTACAATGAGCAGTTCTTC.

This clonotype was recorded a few times. The chain carries TRBV11-3 and TRBJ2-5; D remains unclear. Trimming shortened V by 5 bases and J by 2 bases, and 18 bases separated the two germline ends. Germline V gives CDR1 SGHNT, CDR2 YENEEA. The CDR3 loop spans 16 amino acids. CDR3 loop: CASSATSNGLQETQYF. Written as DNA, the CDR3 is TGTGCCAGCAGCGCCACGTCGAACGGGTTACAAGAGACCCAGTACTTC.

The chain joins TRBV6-6 to TRBJ2-1; 9 positions match TRBD1. Per the germline V gene, CDR1 is MNHNY and CDR2 is SVGAGI (reference sequence). The CDR3 sequence is 15 residues long. Trimming took 8 bases from V and 5 from J; bases not matched to a gene: 10. The chain's CDR3 is CASGSPGQGDNEQFF. The CDR3 DNA reads TGTGCCAGCGGCAGTCCGGGACAGGGCGACAATGAGCAGTTCTTC.

This clonotype came up many times. The chain combines TRBV4-1 with TRBJ2-7; D ambiguous. Germline V gene sequence: CDR1 MGHRA, CDR2 YSYEKL. The V gene lost 0 bases and the J gene lost 3 bases, with 6 bases spanning the gap. This CDR3 comprises 13 residues. The CDR3 DNA follows: TGCGCCAGCAGCCAAGAATACGGCTACGAGCAGTACTTC. Translation gives CASSQEYGYEQYF.

The chain uses TRBV7-2 and TRBJ2-1; D is undetermined. Trimming removed 2 bases at V and 0 bases at J, with 14 bases between. This CDR3 comprises 17 residues. Per the germline V gene, CDR1 is SGHTA and CDR2 is FQGNSA. The CDR3 region is CASSLSRARSSYNEQFF. DNA for the CDR3: TGTGCCAGCAGCTTAAGCCGAGCAAGAAGCTCCTACAATGAGCAGTTCTTC.

About this clonotype itself: Its ends do not fully match the called genes, so a read error is possible. The chain employs TRBV2 and TRBJ2-1; D remains ambiguous. Germline-derived CDR1 and CDR2 are SNHLY and FYNNEI. The length of the CDR3 is 13 residues. CDR3 DNA sequence: TGTGCCAGCAGACATGACTCCCACAATGAGCAGTTCTTC. Protein: CASRHDSHNEQFF.

This clonotype was counted only a few times. The chain combines TRBV3-1 with TRBJ2-7; the D gene is possibly TRBD2 (6 bases). V lost 4 bases and J 3 bases, leaving 13 bases between the germline ends. The CDR3 runs to 14 residues. Per germline, CDR1 LGHDT and CDR2 YNNKEL (reference sequence). Here the CDR3 DNA reads TGTGCCAGCAGCCCCCTGGGAGGAGTCTACGAGCAGTACTTC. Translation: CASSPLGGVYEQYF.

This clonotype occurred once. V gene TRBV7-2 combines with J gene TRBJ2-5; D gene unclear. Germline assignment: CDR1 SGHTA and CDR2 FQGNSA. The CDR3 totals 15 residues. V lost 0 bases to trimming and J lost 11 bases, with 19 bases between them. As DNA, the CDR3 is TGTGCCAGCAGCTTAGCGGACCCCTCACTCAATGAGCAGTACTTC. Amino acids: CASSLADPSLNEQYF. Looking up the rest from reference TRBV7-2 and TRBJ2-5 gives the full variable domain: GAGVSQSPSNKVTEKGKDVELRCDPISGHTALYWYRQSLGQGLEFLIYFQGNSAPDKSGLPSDRFSAERTGGSVSTLTIQRTQQEDSAVYLCASSLADPSLNEQYFGPGTRLLVL.

This clonotype was observed once. The chain links TRBV7-9 to TRBJ1-3, with TRBD1 as a possible D gene (6 bases). There are 16 residues in the CDR3. From germline, CDR1 is SEHNR and CDR2 FQNEAQ (reference sequence). V was clipped by 4 bases and J by 4 bases, with 17 bases between them. The CDR3 region has the DNA TGTGCCAGCAGCTCAACTACAGGGCTAAGAGGAAACACCATATATTTT. This sequence encodes CASSSTTGLRGNTIYF.

The chain combines TRBV2 with TRBJ1-2; TRBD1 matches 7 bases. This CDR3 comprises 14 residues. Trimming cost V 9 bases and J 5 bases; bases outside gene matches: 12. Germline V gives CDR1 SNHLY, CDR2 FYNNEI. CDR3: CARIPGQSTYGYTF. Here the CDR3 DNA reads TGTGCCAGAATTCCGGGACAGAGCACTTATGGCTACACCTTC.

The chain uses TRBV7-8 and TRBJ2-4; 9 positions match TRBD2. CDR3 length: 12 residues. V shed 4 bases and J 15 bases; nucleotides not matched to a gene: 7. Per the germline V gene, CDR1 is SGHVS and CDR2 is FQNEAQ. The CDR3 protein is CASSSAGGTMYF. CDR3 nucleotides: TGTGCCAGCAGCTCGGCGGGGGGGACGATGTACTTC. Full variable domain (missing parts from reference TRBV7-8 and TRBJ2-4): GAGVSQSPRYKVAKRGQDVALRCDPISGHVSLFWYQQALGQGPEFLTYFQNEAQLDKSGLPSDRFFAERPEGSVSTLKIQRTQQEDSAVYLCASSSAGGTMYFGAGTRLSVL.

This clonotype was observed a handful of times. The chain links TRBV4-1 to TRBJ1-2; 7 nucleotides agree with TRBD1. Germline V gives CDR1 MGHRA, CDR2 YSYEKL. The CDR3 sequence is 15 residues long. Trimming removed 9 bases from V and 3 bases from J; junction bases left unmatched: 13. For the CDR3, the DNA is TGCGCCAGTAACCTTAACAGGGGCTCGGACTATGGCTACACCTTC. This encodes CASNLNRGSDYGYTF.

V usage is TRBV6-2 or TRBV6-3 and J usage is TRBJ2-1; 9 positions agree with TRBD1. The CDR3 consists of 15 residues. V trimming: 7 bases; J trimming: 13 bases; junction bases outside the gene matches: 17. The germline V gene has CDR1 MNHEY and CDR2 SVGEGT. The CDR3 sequence is CASNLKGQGKATQFF. The CDR3 DNA follows: TGTGCCAGCAACCTAAAGGGACAGGGTAAAGCGACCCAGTTCTTC.

Only a few counts were recorded for this clonotype. The chain employs TRBV12-3 or TRBV12-4 and TRBJ1-2; the match to TRBD1 covers 7 bases. This CDR3 is built from 15 residues. The V and J ends lost 3 bases and 6 bases, in that order; junction bases with no gene match: 10. CDR3 DNA sequence: TGTGCCAGCAGTTTCCGGGCCACAGGGACAGATGGCTACACCTTC. It codes for CASSFRATGTDGYTF.

The rearrangement uses TRBV14 and TRBJ2-7; 7 bases align to TRBD1. Germline-derived CDR1 and CDR2 are SGHDN and FVKESK. J was trimmed by 2 bases and V by 0 bases; bases with no gene match: 7. The CDR3 is made up of 16 amino acids. Written as DNA, the CDR3 is TGTGCCAGCAGCCAAGAATGGGACAGCCAACCCTACGAGCAGTACTTC. Protein sequence: CASSQEWDSQPYEQYF.

The chain joins TRBV27 to TRBJ1-2; no reliable D call. From germline, CDR1 is MNHEY and CDR2 SMNVEV (reference sequence). V was cut by 5 bases and J by 11 bases, with 18 bases left in between. The CDR3 has 13 amino acids. The CDR3 DNA is TGTGCCAGCAGTACCAACCCACCGTTTGGGTACACCTTC. Its protein is CASSTNPPFGYTF.

This clonotype was seen more than once but under ten times. V usage is TRBV6-1 and J usage is TRBJ2-3; TRBD2 agrees at 12 bases. The CDR3 covers 18 residues. J lost 0 bases, V lost 0 bases, and 4 bases had no gene match. Germline V gene lookup returns CDR1 MNHNS and CDR2 SASEGT. This CDR3 reads CASSEALAGGPSTDTQYF. DNA for the CDR3: TGTGCCAGCAGTGAAGCGCTAGCGGGGGGGCCTAGCACAGATACGCAGTATTTT.

The chain has TRBV27 and TRBJ1-5; tentatively, D is TRBD1 (6 bases). This CDR3 spans 14 amino acids. The ends were cut back, 3 bases at V and 9 bases at J, with 15 bases in the middle. Germline V CDR1 and CDR2: MNHEY, SMNVEV (reference sequence). CDR3 region: CASSFRQVSWPQHF. The CDR3 DNA follows: TGTGCCAGCAGTTTTAGACAGGTTTCTTGGCCCCAGCATTTT.

This clonotype has just a few counts. This sequence joins TRBV7-2 and TRBJ1-2; 8 bases match TRBD1. V shed 4 bases, J shed 8 bases, and the junction held 9 bases outside the gene matches. Per the germline V gene, CDR1 is SGHTA and CDR2 is FQGNSA. The CDR3 covers 14 residues. The CDR3 DNA reads as TGTGCCAGCAGCTCAGACAGGGGAGTTAGAGGCTACACCTTC. Translating it yields CASSSDRGVRGYTF. The variable domain in full, with the rest retrieved from reference TRBV7-2 and TRBJ1-2, is GAGVSQSPSNKVTEKGKDVELRCDPISGHTALYWYRQSLGQGLEFLIYFQGNSAPDKSGLPSDRFSAERTGGSVSTLTIQRTQQEDSAVYLCASSSDRGVRGYTFGSGTRLTVV.

The J gene is TRBJ1-5, the V gene TRBV6-1, with a tentative D call TRBD1 (6 bases). This CDR3 contains 16 residues. Germline loops: CDR1 MNHNS, CDR2 SASEGT. Trimming removed 9 bases from V and 4 bases from J, with 22 bases in between. CDR3 bases: TGTGCCAGAATGCGATTGGGACACCCGAAGAATCAGCCCCAGCATTTT. It specifies CARMRLGHPKNQPQHF.

This rearrangement joins TRBV7-9 to TRBJ1-5; D not resolved. Deletions cut 9 bases from V and 0 bases from J, with 21 bases between. CDR1 SEHNR and CDR2 FQNEAQ come from the germline V gene (reference sequence). This CDR3 is built from 17 residues. The CDR3 nucleotides read TGTGCCAGTAGCCTTTGGGGTAGGGAGCCTAGCAATCAGCCCCAGCATTTT. This sequence encodes CASSLWGREPSNQPQHF.

This clonotype has just a few counts. J is TRBJ2-5 and V is TRBV12-3 or TRBV12-4; TRBD1 might be the D (6 bases). The CDR3 is made up of 14 amino acids. Trimming stripped 3 bases from V and 5 bases from J, with 13 bases between. CDR3 protein: CASSFTRGDETQYF. CDR3 coding DNA: TGTGCCAGCAGTTTTACCAGGGGCGATGAGACCCAGTACTTC.

This clonotype was seen only a few times. V is TRBV5-1 and J is TRBJ1-2; D ambiguous. Germline V lookup: CDR1 SGHRS, CDR2 YFSETQ. The CDR3 length is 14 residues. V lost 4 bases to trimming and J lost 2 bases, with 12 bases between them. This CDR3 reads CASSVAGKNYGYTF. The CDR3 DNA follows: TGCGCCAGCAGCGTAGCTGGGAAAAACTATGGCTACACCTTC.

In this sample, this clonotype turned up once. Relative to the germline gene, one junction end is altered; a read error may explain this. The V and J genes are TRBV24-1 and TRBJ2-5; D gene ambiguous. CDR3 length equals 16 residues. CDR1 is KGHDR and CDR2 is SFDVKD in the germline V gene. The CDR3 sequence: CAISEFGLPPGNEQYF. The CDR3 DNA follows: TGTGCCATCAGTGAATTTGGTCTACCCCCGGGTAATGAGCAGTACTTC.

This chain joins TRBV27 and TRBJ1-6; maybe TRBD1 (6 bases). Germline CDR1 MNHEY, CDR2 SMNVEV (reference sequence). Trimming took 2 bases from V and 5 from J, leaving 19 bases between them. This CDR3 has 18 residues. The CDR3 sequence is CASSLTGQSYLDNSPLHF. Written as DNA, the CDR3 is TGTGCCAGCAGTTTAACCGGACAGTCCTATTTAGATAATTCACCCCTCCACTTT.

This clonotype was detected only a few times. The chain couples TRBV5-5 to TRBJ2-1; no definite D call. Germline lookup yields CDR1 SGHKS and CDR2 YYEKEE (reference sequence). This CDR3 is built from 13 residues. Trimming took 1 base from V and 5 from J, leaving 7 bases between them. DNA of the CDR3: TGTGCCAGCAGCTTGTTCGGAGACAATGAGCAGTTCTTC. Translating gives CASSLFGDNEQFF.

The gene calls are TRBV21-1 and TRBJ2-1. TRBV21-1 counts as a pseudogene. This CDR3 comprises 16 residues. In nucleotides, the CDR3 is TGTGCCAGCAGCAAAGGGCCGAACGGATTTTACAATGAGCAGTTCTTC. Translation gives CASSKGPNGFYNEQFF.

The chain employs TRBV4-1 and TRBJ1-1; the D gene is possibly TRBD1 (5 bases). Germline-derived CDR1 and CDR2 are MGHRA and YSYEKL. The CDR3 consists of 14 residues. Trimming stripped 1 base from V and 11 bases from J, with 17 bases between. The CDR3 loop reads CASSQAPSRVGAFF. Here the CDR3 DNA reads TGCGCCAGCAGCCAAGCCCCGAGCAGGGTGGGGGCTTTCTTT.

This clonotype was counted many times. The CDR3 loop is CASSQLSGGVDTQYF. The CDR3 DNA reads as TGCGCCAGCAGCCAACTTAGCGGGGGGGTAGATACGCAGTATTTT. The chain is built from TRBV4-3 and TRBJ2-3, with 11 bases identical to TRBD2. Per the germline V gene, CDR1 is LGHNA and CDR2 is YSLEER. The CDR3 runs 15 residues. The V gene end was trimmed by 2 bases and the J gene end by 5 bases; junction bases not matched to a gene: 3.